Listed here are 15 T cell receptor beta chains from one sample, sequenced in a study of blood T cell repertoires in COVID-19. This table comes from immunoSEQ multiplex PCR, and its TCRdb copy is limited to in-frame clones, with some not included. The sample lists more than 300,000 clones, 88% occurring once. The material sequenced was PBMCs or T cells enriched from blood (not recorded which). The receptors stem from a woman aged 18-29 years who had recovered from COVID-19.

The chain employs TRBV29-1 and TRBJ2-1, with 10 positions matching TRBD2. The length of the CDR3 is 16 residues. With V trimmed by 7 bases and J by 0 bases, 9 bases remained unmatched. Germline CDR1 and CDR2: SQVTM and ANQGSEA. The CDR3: CSAVLAGVSSYNEQFF. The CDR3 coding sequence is TGCAGCGCAGTCCTAGCGGGGGTGAGCTCCTACAATGAGCAGTTCTTC.

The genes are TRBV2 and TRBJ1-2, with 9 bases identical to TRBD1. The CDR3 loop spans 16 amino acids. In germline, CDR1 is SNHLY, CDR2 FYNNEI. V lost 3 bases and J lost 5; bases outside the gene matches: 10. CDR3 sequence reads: CASSDYGTGSTYGYTF. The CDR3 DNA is TGTGCCAGCAGTGATTACGGGACAGGGAGCACGTATGGCTACACCTTC.

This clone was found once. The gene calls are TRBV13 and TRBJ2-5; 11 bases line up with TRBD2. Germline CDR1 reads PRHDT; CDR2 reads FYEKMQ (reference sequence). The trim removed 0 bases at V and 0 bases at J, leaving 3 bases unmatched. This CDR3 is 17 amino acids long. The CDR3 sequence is CASSLGLAGGNQETQYF. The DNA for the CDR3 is TGTGCCAGCAGCTTAGGCCTAGCGGGGGGAAACCAAGAGACCCAGTACTTC.

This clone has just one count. DNA of the CDR3: TGCGCCAGCAGCCAACCGGGACAGGGTGAACTTGGGGAAGCTTTCTTT. Its protein is CASSQPGQGELGEAFF. This chain connects TRBV4-1 to TRBJ1-1; TRBD1 aligns across 9 bases. CDR3 size: 16 residues. V dropped 2 bases and J dropped 8; count of bases not matched to a gene: 12. The germline V gene has CDR1 MGHRA and CDR2 YSYEKL.

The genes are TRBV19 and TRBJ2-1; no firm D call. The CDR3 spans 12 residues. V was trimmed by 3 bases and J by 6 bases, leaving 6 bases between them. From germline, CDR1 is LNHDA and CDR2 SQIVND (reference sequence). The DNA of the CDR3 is TGTGCCAGTAGTATGTACTCCAATGAGCAGTTCTTC. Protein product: CASSMYSNEQFF.

This CDR3 is CASSLDAGGLQETQYF. In DNA, the CDR3 is TGTGCCAGCAGCTTGGATGCGGGGGGCCTACAAGAGACCCAGTACTTC. The rearrangement links TRBV5-4 to TRBJ2-5; 8 bases are shared with TRBD2. The CDR3 is 16 amino acids. V shed 0 bases, J shed 2 bases, and the junction held 6 bases outside the gene matches. CDR1 SGHNT and CDR2 YYREEE come from the germline V gene (reference sequence).

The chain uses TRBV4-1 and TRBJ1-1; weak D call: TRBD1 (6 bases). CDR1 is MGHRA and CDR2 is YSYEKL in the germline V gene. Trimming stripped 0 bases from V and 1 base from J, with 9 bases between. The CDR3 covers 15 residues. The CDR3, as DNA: TGCGCCAGCAGCCAAGACCGGGACACGAACACTGAAGCTTTCTTT. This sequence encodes CASSQDRDTNTEAFF.

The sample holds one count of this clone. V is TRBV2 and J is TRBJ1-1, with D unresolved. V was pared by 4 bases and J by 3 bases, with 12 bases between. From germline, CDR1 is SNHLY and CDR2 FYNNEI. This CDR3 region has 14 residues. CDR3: CASSAGRRDTEAFF. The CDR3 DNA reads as TGTGCCAGCAGTGCCGGGAGGAGGGACACTGAAGCTTTCTTT.

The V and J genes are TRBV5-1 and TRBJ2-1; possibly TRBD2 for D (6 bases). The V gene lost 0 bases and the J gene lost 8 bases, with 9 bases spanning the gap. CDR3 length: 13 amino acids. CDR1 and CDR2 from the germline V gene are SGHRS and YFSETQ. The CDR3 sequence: CASSLAWGDEQFF. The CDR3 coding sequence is TGCGCCAGCAGCTTGGCCTGGGGGGATGAGCAGTTCTTC. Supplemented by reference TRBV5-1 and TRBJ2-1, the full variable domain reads KAGVTQTPRYLIKTRGQQVTLSCSPISGHRSVSWYQQTPGQGLQFLFEYFSETQRNKGNFPGRFSGRQFSNSRSEMNVSTLELGDSALYLCASSLAWGDEQFFGPGTRLTVL.

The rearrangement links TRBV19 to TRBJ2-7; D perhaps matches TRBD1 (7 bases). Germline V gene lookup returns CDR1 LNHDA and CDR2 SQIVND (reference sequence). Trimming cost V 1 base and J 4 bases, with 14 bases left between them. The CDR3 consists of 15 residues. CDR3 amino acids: CASSIGGQGGYEQYF. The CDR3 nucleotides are TGTGCCAGTAGTATAGGCGGCCAGGGGGGTTACGAGCAGTACTTC.

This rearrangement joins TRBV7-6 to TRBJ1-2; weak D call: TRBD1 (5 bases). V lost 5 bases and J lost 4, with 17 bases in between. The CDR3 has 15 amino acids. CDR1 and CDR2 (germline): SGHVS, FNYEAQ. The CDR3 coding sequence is TGTGCCAGCAGCATCGGCCAAGGGGAAACCTATGGCTACACCTTC. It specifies CASSIGQGETYGYTF.

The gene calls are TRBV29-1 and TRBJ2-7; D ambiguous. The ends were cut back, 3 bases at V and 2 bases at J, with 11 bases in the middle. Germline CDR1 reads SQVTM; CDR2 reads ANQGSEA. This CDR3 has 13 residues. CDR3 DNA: TGCAGCGTTGAGGCGGCGGCTCCCTACGAGCAGTACTTC. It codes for CSVEAAAPYEQYF.

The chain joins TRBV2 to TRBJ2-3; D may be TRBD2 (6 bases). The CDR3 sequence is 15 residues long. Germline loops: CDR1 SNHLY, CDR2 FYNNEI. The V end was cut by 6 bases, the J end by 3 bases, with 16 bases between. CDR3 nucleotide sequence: TGTGCCAGCAGGGCCGGGACTGCAGTTACAGATACGCAGTATTTT. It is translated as CASRAGTAVTDTQYF.

The CDR3 is CASSYSGGPANEKLFF. Here the CDR3 DNA reads TGCGCCAGCAGCTATTCCGGAGGGCCCGCTAATGAAAAACTGTTTTTT. The chain joins TRBV5-1 to TRBJ1-4, with D unclear. This CDR3 spans 16 amino acids. Germline V gives CDR1 SGHRS, CDR2 YFSETQ. Trimming took 3 bases from V and 3 from J, leaving 15 bases between them.

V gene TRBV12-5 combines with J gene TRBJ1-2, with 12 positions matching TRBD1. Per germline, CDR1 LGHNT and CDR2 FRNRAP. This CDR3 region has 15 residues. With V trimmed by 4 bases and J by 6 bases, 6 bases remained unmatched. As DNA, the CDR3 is TGTGCTAGTGGTTGGGGACAGGGGGCAATGGATGGCTACACCTTC. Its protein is CASGWGQGAMDGYTF.